The 8 T cell receptor beta chains below come from one sample, sequenced in a study of T cell repertoires in cytomegalovirus infection. TCRdb reprocessed the reads via MiXCR and lists one record per CDR3 protein. In the table there are more than 250,000 distinct CDR3 sequences, about 25% of which are singletons. No antigen has been identified for these receptors. The material sequenced was cultured PBMCs, taken from culture after CMV antigen stimulation. The source is a human donor in good health (CMV status not recorded). Some clones in this sample may be carry-over from other donors' samples.

This clonotype occurred a few times. J is TRBJ2-5 and V is TRBV6-2 or TRBV6-3; 12 bases align to TRBD2. Germline lookup yields CDR1 MNHEY and CDR2 SVGEGT. The CDR3 is 17 amino acids. V trimming: 2 bases; J trimming: 5 bases; junction bases outside the gene matches: 9. For the CDR3, the DNA is TGTGCCAGCAGTTACGAGGCTAGCGGGAGGGCCGGCGAGACCCAGTACTTC. Its translation: CASSYEASGRAGETQYF.

In its sample, this clonotype was seen a few times. This chain joins TRBV19 and TRBJ2-1; 7 bases are a match to TRBD2. This CDR3 is 14 amino acids long. Unmatched junction bases numbered 7, after V lost 1 base and J lost 10 bases. From germline, CDR1 is LNHDA and CDR2 SQIVND (reference sequence). CDR3 sequence reads: CASSIGGRAREQFF. CDR3 sequence (DNA): TGTGCCAGTAGTATAGGGGGGAGGGCCAGGGAGCAGTTCTTC.

This rearrangement joins TRBV28 to TRBJ2-1; a possible D gene is TRBD2 (5 bases). Germline CDR1 MDHEN, CDR2 SYDVKM. Trimming left V 2 bases short and J 2 bases short, with 16 bases between. The CDR3 has 17 residues. CDR3 nucleotide sequence: TGTGCCAGCAGTTTACGGAGGCTTAGGATAACCTACAATGAGCAGTTCTTC. This encodes CASSLRRLRITYNEQFF.

V gene TRBV4-1 combines with J gene TRBJ1-1; TRBD1 matches 7 bases. The CDR3 is made up of 15 amino acids. The germline V gene encodes CDR1 MGHRA and CDR2 YSYEKL. V was clipped by 4 bases and J by 0 bases; unmatched bases: 5. The DNA for the CDR3 is TGCGCCAGCAGCCCTCGGGACAGCATGAACACTGAAGCTTTCTTT. Its translation: CASSPRDSMNTEAFF.

Only a few counts were recorded for this clonotype. The rearrangement links TRBV7-9 to TRBJ2-1, with 7 bases aligning to TRBD2. There are 15 residues in the CDR3. The germline gives CDR1 SEHNR, CDR2 FQNEAQ (reference sequence). V trimming: 8 bases; J trimming: 4 bases; junction bases outside the gene matches: 11. The CDR3: CASSGRRAPYNEQFF. DNA for the CDR3: TGTGCCAGCTCCGGGAGGAGGGCCCCTTACAATGAGCAGTTCTTC.

The rearrangement uses TRBV27 and TRBJ1-6, with 8 bases aligning to TRBD1. The CDR3 length is 15 residues. The junction had 5 bases not matched to a gene; V was cut back by 3 bases and J by 7 bases. Germline CDR1 and CDR2: MNHEY and SMNVEV (reference sequence). The CDR3 here is CASSFEGQGNSPLHF. CDR3 bases: TGTGCCAGCAGTTTTGAAGGACAGGGAAATTCACCCCTCCACTTT.

The sample holds a few counts of this clonotype. This rearrangement joins TRBV7-4 to TRBJ2-3; 7 bases fit TRBD2. The CDR3 runs 16 residues. Germline V gives CDR1 SGHVT, CDR2 SQSDAQ. Unmatched junction bases numbered 15, after V lost 9 bases and J lost 3 bases. This chain's CDR3 is CARNCKCGSLTDTQYF. CDR3 nucleotide sequence: TGTGCCAGAAACTGTAAATGCGGGAGTCTGACAGATACGCAGTATTTT.

The V call is TRBV28, the J call TRBJ2-5; D perhaps matches TRBD1 (5 bases). Trimming removed 5 bases at V and 0 bases at J, with 10 bases between. From germline, CDR1 is MDHEN and CDR2 SYDVKM. CDR3 size: 14 residues. The CDR3 DNA is TGTGCCAGCAGTCCAAACAGGTACCAAGAGACCCAGTACTTC. The encoded protein is CASSPNRYQETQYF. The full variable domain, in which reference TRBV28 and TRBJ2-5 provide the parts outside the CDR3, is DVKVTQSSRYLVKRTGEKVFLECVQDMDHENMFWYRQDPGLGLRLIYFSYDVKMKEKGDIPEGYSVSREKKERFSLILESASTNQTSMYLCASSPNRYQETQYFGPGTRLLVL.